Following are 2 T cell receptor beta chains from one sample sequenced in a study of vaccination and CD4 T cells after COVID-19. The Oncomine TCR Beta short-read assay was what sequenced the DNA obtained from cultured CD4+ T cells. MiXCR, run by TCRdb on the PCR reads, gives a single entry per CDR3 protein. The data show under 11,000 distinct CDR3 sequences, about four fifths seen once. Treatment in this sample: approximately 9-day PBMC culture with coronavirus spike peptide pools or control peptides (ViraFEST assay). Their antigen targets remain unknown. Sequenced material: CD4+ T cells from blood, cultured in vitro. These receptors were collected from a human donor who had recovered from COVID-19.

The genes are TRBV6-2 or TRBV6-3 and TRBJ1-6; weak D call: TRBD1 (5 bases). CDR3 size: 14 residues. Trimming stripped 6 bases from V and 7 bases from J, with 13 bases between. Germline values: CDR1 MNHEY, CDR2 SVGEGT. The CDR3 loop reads CASSTQGGNSPLHF. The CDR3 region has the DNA TGTGCCAGCAGCACCCAGGGTGGAAATTCACCCCTCCACTTT.

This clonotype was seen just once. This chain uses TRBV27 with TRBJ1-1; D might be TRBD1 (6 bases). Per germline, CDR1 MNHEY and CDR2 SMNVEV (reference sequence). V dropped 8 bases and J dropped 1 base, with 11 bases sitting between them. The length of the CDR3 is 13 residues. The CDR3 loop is CASRGHSNTEAFF. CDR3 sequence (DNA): TGTGCCAGCCGGGGACACTCGAACACTGAAGCTTTCTTT.